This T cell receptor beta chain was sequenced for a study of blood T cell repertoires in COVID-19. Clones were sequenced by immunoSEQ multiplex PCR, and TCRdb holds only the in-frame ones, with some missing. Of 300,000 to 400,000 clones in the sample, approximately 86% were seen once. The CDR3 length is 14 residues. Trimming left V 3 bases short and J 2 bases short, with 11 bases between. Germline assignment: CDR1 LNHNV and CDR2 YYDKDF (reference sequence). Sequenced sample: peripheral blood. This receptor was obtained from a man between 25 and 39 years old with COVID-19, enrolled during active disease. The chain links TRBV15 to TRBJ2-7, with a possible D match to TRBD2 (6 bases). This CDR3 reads CATSSRELAYEQYF. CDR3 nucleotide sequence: TGTGCCACCAGCAGCCGGGAGTTGGCCTACGAGCAGTACTTC.